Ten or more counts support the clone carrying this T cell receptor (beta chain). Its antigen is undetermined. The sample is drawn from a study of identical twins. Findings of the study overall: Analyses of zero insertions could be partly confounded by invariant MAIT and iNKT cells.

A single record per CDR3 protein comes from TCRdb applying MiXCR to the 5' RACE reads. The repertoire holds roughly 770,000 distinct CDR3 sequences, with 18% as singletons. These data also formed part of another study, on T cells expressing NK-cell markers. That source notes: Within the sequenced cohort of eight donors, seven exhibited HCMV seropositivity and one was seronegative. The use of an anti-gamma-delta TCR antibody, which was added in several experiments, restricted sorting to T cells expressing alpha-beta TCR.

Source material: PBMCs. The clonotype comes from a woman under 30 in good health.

This CDR3 is CASSSGYTEAFF. CDR3 DNA sequence: TGTGCCAGCAGTTCAGGGTACACTGAAGCTTTCTTT. The V call is TRBV12-3 or TRBV12-4, the J call TRBJ1-1; a possible D gene is TRBD1 (5 bases). This CDR3 spans 12 amino acids. V lost 4 bases to trimming and J lost 3 bases, with 6 bases between them.